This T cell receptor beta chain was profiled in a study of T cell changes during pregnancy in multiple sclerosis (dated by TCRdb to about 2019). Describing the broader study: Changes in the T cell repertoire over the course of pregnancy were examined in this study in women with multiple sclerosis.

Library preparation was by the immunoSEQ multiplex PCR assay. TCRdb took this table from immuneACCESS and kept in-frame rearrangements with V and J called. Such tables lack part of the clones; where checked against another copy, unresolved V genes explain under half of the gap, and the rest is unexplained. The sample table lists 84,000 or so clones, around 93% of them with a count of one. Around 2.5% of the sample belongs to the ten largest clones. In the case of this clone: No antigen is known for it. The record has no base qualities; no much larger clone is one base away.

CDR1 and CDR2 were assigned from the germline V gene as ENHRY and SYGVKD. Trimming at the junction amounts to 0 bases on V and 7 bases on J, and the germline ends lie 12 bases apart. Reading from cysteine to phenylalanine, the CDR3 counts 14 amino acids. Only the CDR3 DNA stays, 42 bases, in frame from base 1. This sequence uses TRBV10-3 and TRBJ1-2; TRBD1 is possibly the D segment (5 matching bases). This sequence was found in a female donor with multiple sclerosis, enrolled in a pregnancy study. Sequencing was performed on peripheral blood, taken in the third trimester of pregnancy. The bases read TGTGCCATCAGTGAGTCGAAGGTTGGGGCTGGCTACACCTTC. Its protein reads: CAISESKVGAGYTF.